The 26 T cell receptor beta chains reported below all come from one sample, sequenced in a study of blood T cell repertoires in COVID-19. Sequencing used immunoSEQ multiplex PCR; TCRdb keeps in-frame clones, though not all of them. Here the sample spans roughly 360,000 clones, over 75% being singletons. Sequencing was done on a sample of PBMCs or T cells enriched from blood (not recorded which). Receptors originate from a young man who had recovered from COVID-19.

V is TRBV7-9 and J is TRBJ2-1, with 13 nucleotides matching TRBD2. Per germline, CDR1 SEHNR and CDR2 FQNEAQ (reference sequence). V was pared by 7 bases and J by 8 bases, with 17 bases of the junction left unmatched. This CDR3 is built from 18 residues. This chain's CDR3 is CASTQRPFGTSGIYEQFF. Written as DNA, the CDR3 is TGTGCCAGCACCCAGAGGCCCTTCGGGACTAGCGGGATCTATGAGCAGTTCTTC.

This sequence joins TRBV4-1 and TRBJ1-2; 7 bases are a match to TRBD1. V lost 1 base, J lost 5 bases, and 4 bases stayed unmatched. Germline V lookup: CDR1 MGHRA, CDR2 YSYEKL. The CDR3 has 14 residues. CDR3 residues: CASSQGGQYYGYTF. The CDR3 DNA follows: TGCGCCAGCAGCCAAGGGGGACAGTATTATGGCTACACCTTC.

The rearrangement links TRBV9 to TRBJ1-1, with D perhaps TRBD1 (5 bases). The V and J ends lost 3 bases and 0 bases respectively, with 12 bases between them. The CDR3 extends over 15 amino acids. Germline assignment: CDR1 SGDLS and CDR2 YYNGEE. The CDR3 sequence is CASSALGTMNTEAFF. The CDR3 DNA is TGTGCCAGCAGCGCCCTTGGGACTATGAACACTGAAGCTTTCTTT.

This chain connects TRBV7-9 to TRBJ2-2; D gene ambiguous. CDR1 and CDR2 (germline): SEHNR, FQNEAQ (reference sequence). Trimming took off 1 base at V and 3 bases at J, with 6 bases between the two ends. The CDR3 contains 14 residues. CDR3 region: CASSLVLDTGELFF. CDR3 sequence (DNA): TGTGCCAGCAGCTTAGTTCTTGACACCGGGGAGCTGTTTTTT.

CDR3 region: CASSPNLLAGGQNEQFF. DNA of the CDR3: TGTGCCAGTAGTCCAAACTTACTAGCGGGGGGGCAAAATGAGCAGTTCTTC. This chain uses TRBV19 with TRBJ2-1, with 13 bases that match TRBD2. Germline CDR1 and CDR2: LNHDA and SQIVND (reference sequence). Trimming cost V 5 bases and J 7 bases; bases outside gene matches: 11. CDR3 length: 17 residues.

The chain couples TRBV7-8 to TRBJ1-1; D gene uncertain. In germline, CDR1 is SGHVS, CDR2 FQNEAQ. This CDR3 region has 13 residues. Trimming pared 1 base from V and 8 bases from J, leaving 11 bases between. Here the CDR3 reads CASSLGSVAEAFF. The CDR3 DNA is TGTGCCAGCAGCTTAGGAAGTGTGGCCGAAGCTTTCTTT.

V usage is TRBV19 and J usage is TRBJ1-2; 10 bases match TRBD1. The trim removed 3 bases at V and 8 bases at J, leaving 9 bases unmatched. The CDR3 sequence is 15 residues long. Germline values: CDR1 LNHDA, CDR2 SQIVND (reference sequence). The DNA of the CDR3 is TGTGCCAGTAGTATTAGACTGGACAGGGGGTCCGGCTACACCTTC. Translated: CASSIRLDRGSGYTF.

This chain uses TRBV19 with TRBJ1-5; weak D call: TRBD1 (5 bases). The CDR3 has 13 amino acids. The germline CDR1 and CDR2 sequences are LNHDA and SQIVND (reference sequence). V was pared by 5 bases and J by 10 bases, with 15 bases between. The CDR3 loop reads CASSPLTAEPQHF. The DNA of the CDR3 is TGTGCCAGTAGTCCACTGACAGCAGAACCCCAGCATTTT.

This chain connects TRBV7-8 to TRBJ2-7; 9 positions match TRBD1. The J segment lost 2 bases and the V segment lost 2 bases, leaving 4 bases of the junction unmatched. The length of the CDR3 is 15 residues. Germline lookup yields CDR1 SGHVS and CDR2 FQNEAQ. CDR3 bases: TGTGCCAGCAGCTTATTGGGACAGGGTACCTACGAGCAGTACTTC. Protein sequence: CASSLLGQGTYEQYF.

V and J are TRBV4-1 and TRBJ1-4; possibly TRBD1 for D (6 bases). Germline V CDR1 and CDR2: MGHRA, YSYEKL. Trimming took 4 bases from V and 2 from J, leaving 14 bases between them. The CDR3 runs 16 residues. CDR3 protein: CASSRMIRGTNEKLFF. The CDR3 coding sequence is TGCGCCAGCAGCCGCATGATCAGGGGTACTAATGAAAAACTGTTTTTT.

The CDR3 loop reads CASSRGGAGGYTF. The CDR3 DNA follows: TGTGCCAGCAGCCGAGGGGGCGCCGGTGGCTACACCTTC. The V gene is TRBV9, the J gene TRBJ1-2; the match to TRBD1 covers 7 bases. This CDR3 contains 13 residues. V was pared by 4 bases and J by 7 bases, with 7 bases of the junction left unmatched. Germline V gives CDR1 SGDLS, CDR2 YYNGEE.

This sequence joins TRBV11-2 and TRBJ2-7; 12 bases fit TRBD2. CDR3 length equals 15 residues. Germline loops: CDR1 SGHAT, CDR2 FQNNGV. The J segment lost 4 bases and the V segment lost 1 base, leaving 2 bases of the junction unmatched. CDR3: CASSLGLAGVYEQYF. The CDR3 nucleotides are TGTGCCAGCAGCTTAGGACTAGCGGGGGTGTACGAGCAGTACTTC.

The chain is built from TRBV9 and TRBJ1-2; D possibly corresponds to TRBD1 (6 bases). The V end lost 3 bases, the J end lost 8 bases, and 14 bases lay between the germline ends. In germline, CDR1 is SGDLS, CDR2 YYNGEE. The CDR3 loop spans 13 amino acids. In DNA form, the CDR3 reads TGTGCCAGCAGCGGATCCCGGACAGAAGGCTACACCTTC. Protein: CASSGSRTEGYTF. Drawing the rest from reference TRBV9 and TRBJ1-2, the complete variable domain is DSGVTQTPKHLITATGQRVTLRCSPRSGDLSVYWYQQSLDQGLQFLIQYYNGEERAKGNILERFSAQQFPDLHSELNLSSLELGDSALYFCASSGSRTEGYTFGSGTRLTVV.

This clone came up a few times. V and J are TRBV27 and TRBJ2-5; 11 bases are a match to TRBD2. This CDR3 spans 15 amino acids. With V trimmed by 10 bases and J by 5 bases, 12 bases remained unmatched. Germline V gives CDR1 MNHEY, CDR2 SMNVEV (reference sequence). The CDR3 loop is CATKTSGDSRETQYF. The CDR3, as DNA: TGTGCCACCAAGACTAGCGGGGACAGTAGGGAGACCCAGTACTTC.

This rearrangement joins TRBV5-6 to TRBJ1-2, with 10 bases lining up with TRBD1. From germline, CDR1 is SGHDT and CDR2 YYEEEE. This CDR3 has 15 amino acids. The J segment lost 2 bases and the V segment lost 0 bases, leaving 1 base of the junction unmatched. The CDR3 spells CASSLEGQGNYGYTF. The CDR3, as DNA: TGTGCCAGCAGCTTGGAGGGACAGGGGAACTATGGCTACACCTTC.

The chain couples TRBV29-1 to TRBJ1-2; 8 positions agree with TRBD1. The trim removed 7 bases at V and 4 bases at J, leaving 2 bases unmatched. The CDR3 is made up of 11 amino acids. In germline, CDR1 is SQVTM, CDR2 ANQGSEA. The CDR3 region has the DNA TGCAGCGGTGGGACAGGCTATGGCTACACCTTC. Translation: CSGGTGYGYTF.

This chain links TRBV10-3 with TRBJ2-5; D is unclear. The CDR3 has 13 residues. Germline values: CDR1 ENHRY, CDR2 SYGVKD. Trimming shortened V by 5 bases and J by 3 bases, and 10 bases separated the two germline ends. CDR3 coding DNA: TGTGCCATCAGTTGGGCTGCTGAAGAGACCCAGTACTTC. It yields the protein CAISWAAEETQYF.

This chain links TRBV18 with TRBJ1-1; D is perhaps TRBD1 (6 bases). Germline V gene sequence: CDR1 KGHSH, CDR2 LQKENI. CDR3 length: 17 residues. V was cut by 0 bases and J by 4 bases, with 18 bases left in between. Here the CDR3 DNA reads TGTGCCAGCTCACCACCCTTCGGGGGGCACCGAACCACTGAAGCTTTCTTT. Translated, it gives CASSPPFGGHRTTEAFF.

The genes are TRBV12-5 and TRBJ1-5, with D hard to call. This CDR3 is 17 amino acids long. CDR1 is LGHNT, CDR2 FRNRAP, per germline. V dropped 0 bases and J dropped 4 bases, with 16 bases sitting between them. CDR3: CASGLVLSPGLNQPQHF. In nucleotides, the CDR3 is TGTGCTAGTGGTTTGGTACTTTCCCCAGGTCTGAATCAGCCCCAGCATTTT.

This clone was found a few times. The chain employs TRBV29-1 and TRBJ1-1; 10 positions agree with TRBD1. The CDR3 sequence is 12 residues long. Germline V CDR1 and CDR2: SQVTM, ANQGSEA. V lost 6 bases, J lost 8 bases, and 6 bases stayed unmatched. The CDR3 is CSVEGQGPEAFF. CDR3 bases: TGCAGCGTAGAGGGACAGGGGCCAGAAGCTTTCTTT.

This rearrangement joins TRBV6-5 to TRBJ1-2; D gene unclear. This CDR3 spans 14 amino acids. Trimming stripped 6 bases from V and 6 bases from J, with 17 bases between. Germline CDR1 MNHEY, CDR2 SVGAGI. The CDR3 spells CASRPPGAAHGYTF. The CDR3 region has the DNA TGTGCCAGCAGGCCCCCGGGAGCTGCCCATGGCTACACCTTC.

The chain recombines TRBV6-1 with TRBJ1-5; unclear D gene. This CDR3 comprises 16 residues. The V end lost 2 bases, the J end lost 6 bases, and 17 bases lay between the germline ends. Per the germline V gene, CDR1 is MNHNS and CDR2 is SASEGT. The CDR3 coding sequence is TGTGCCAGCAGTGAAATCCTCAGGAGGCCGAGTCAGCCCCAGCATTTT. It yields the protein CASSEILRRPSQPQHF.

The chain uses TRBV10-2 and TRBJ1-5, with D perhaps TRBD1 (6 bases). V was cut by 5 bases and J by 5 bases, with 10 bases left in between. The germline gives CDR1 WSHSY, CDR2 SAAADI. There are 13 residues in the CDR3. The CDR3 reads CASSYAGDQPQHF. In nucleotides, the CDR3 is TGCGCCAGCAGTTACGCAGGGGATCAGCCCCAGCATTTT.

This clone was recorded a few times. V usage is TRBV29-1 and J usage is TRBJ1-1; no firm D call. In germline, CDR1 is SQVTM, CDR2 ANQGSEA. This CDR3 is 10 amino acids long. V lost 7 bases and J lost 5, with 8 bases in between. This CDR3 reads CSGLETEAFF. CDR3 in DNA: TGCAGCGGACTCGAGACTGAAGCTTTCTTT.

Comment on this clone: Other DNA variants within this sample encode the same CDR3. The rearrangement links TRBV5-1 to TRBJ1-6, with D possibly being TRBD1 (5 bases). Germline values: CDR1 SGHRS, CDR2 YFSETQ. V dropped 0 bases and J dropped 9 bases, with 10 bases sitting between them. CDR3 length: 14 amino acids. The CDR3 here is CASSLGQGSSPLHF. The CDR3 DNA reads as TGCGCCAGCAGCTTGGGTCAGGGTAGTTCACCCCTCCACTTT.

V usage is TRBV11-3 and J usage is TRBJ1-1; the match to TRBD1 covers 7 bases. Germline CDR1 SGHNT, CDR2 YENEEA. Trimming took 4 bases from V and 4 from J; bases not matched to a gene: 6. The CDR3 runs to 14 residues. The DNA for the CDR3 is TGTGCCAGCAGCTACAGGGGTTTAAGCACTGAAGCTTTCTTT. Translating it yields CASSYRGLSTEAFF.